This record looks at one TCR beta chain sequence and its context. CDR3 length equals 14 residues. The ends lost 5 bases at V and 5 bases at J; junction bases unmatched: 8. Looked up from germline, CDR1 is SGHAT and CDR2 is FQNNGV. This sample is part of a study of cytomegalovirus exposure and HLA in healthy donors. The PCR used 60 Vbeta and 13 Jbeta primers. The repertoire was sequenced with immunoSEQ multiplex PCR; TCRdb's copy has only in-frame clones and lacks some. This repertoire shows about 59,000 clones, 83% found once; its top ten account for about 1.6%. This TCR was recovered from a human donor in good health. The sample taken for sequencing was PBMCs. The V and J genes are TRBV11-2 and TRBJ2-7; TRBD2 matches 8 bases. The CDR3 region has the DNA TGTGCCAGCAGCCCCCCGGGGGGGCGCCACGAGCAGTACTTC. Amino acid sequence: CASSPPGGRHEQYF.